This entry is about one T cell receptor beta chain. Antigen: not known. With 60 Vbeta and 13 Jbeta primers, the PCR was carried out. Libraries were prepared by immunoSEQ multiplex PCR; TCRdb keeps only in-frame clonotypes and omits some of them. The sample lists 55,000 to 85,000 clones, approximately 75% occurring once. This sample was taken from a study of cytomegalovirus exposure and HLA in healthy donors. Whole-study context: A data release that came early held 80 million or so unique TCRs from HLA-typed donors.

Germline-derived CDR1 and CDR2 are SNHLY and FYNNEI. The ends lost 6 bases at V and 5 bases at J; junction bases unmatched: 8. This CDR3 spans 15 amino acids. Findings and limits, study-wide: Owing to their indistinguishability, certain V segments, notably TRBV6-2 and TRBV6-3, were excluded.

The receptor's source is a woman in her thirties or forties in good health and CMV-seropositive. The chain combines TRBV2 with TRBJ1-2; 11 bases are a match to TRBD1. The specimen sequenced was PBMCs. CDR3 sequence: CASSRGQGAVYGYTF. The DNA for the CDR3 is TGTGCCAGCAGCCGCGGACAGGGGGCGGTTTATGGCTACACCTTC.